The 14 T cell receptor beta chains reported below all come from one sample, sequenced in a study of Tregs in tolerant kidney transplant recipients. Mixed chimerism was transient after nonmyeloablative marrow transplants from related graft donors. Sequencing was performed with immunoSEQ multiplex PCR; in TCRdb, only in-frame clones are kept and a portion is missing. This repertoire includes tens of thousands of clones. This specimen was CD4+ T cells from blood (PBMCs), taken 24 months after the transplant. These receptors originate from a human patient who received a combined kidney and bone marrow transplant. Some T cells may trace back to the graft donor.

Regarding this clone: The CDR3 end lies 3 residues beyond the end of the read and is filled in from the germline J gene. The chain employs TRBV5-4 and TRBJ2-1, with 14 positions matching TRBD2. Germline V gene lookup returns CDR1 SGHNT and CDR2 YYREEE (reference sequence). This CDR3 region has 15 residues. J lost 9 bases, V lost 4 bases, and 6 bases had no gene match. Incomplete CDR3 DNA: TGTGCCAGCAGCGCCGGGACTAGCGGGAGCAGTGAG. Protein: CASSAGTSGSSE. The CDR3 reads in full as CASSAGTSGSSEQFF. Full variable domain (rest looked up from reference TRBV5-4 and TRBJ2-1): ETGVTQSPTHLIKTRGQQVTLRCSSQSGHNTVSWYQQALGQGPQFIFQYYREEENGRGNFPPRFSGLQFPNYSSELNVNALELDDSALYLCASSAGTSGSSEQFFGPGTRLTVL.

With respect to this clone: The read stops 3 residues short of the end of the CDR3; the missing end is completed from the germline J gene. The chain has TRBV10-3 and TRBJ1-4; no definite D call. Germline CDR1 ENHRY, CDR2 SYGVKD. V was trimmed by 0 bases and J by 3 bases, leaving 5 bases between them. The CDR3 is 14 residues long. The covered CDR3 bases are TGTGCCATCAGTGAGTCGGCAGCTAATGAAAAA. Translated, it gives CAISESAANEK. The full CDR3 protein reads CAISESAANEKLFF.

Worth noting for this clone: The read falls 3 residues short of the CDR3 end, and the missing part is taken from the germline J gene. This sequence joins TRBV5-4 and TRBJ2-1; TRBD2 aligns across 7 bases. Germline V CDR1 and CDR2: SGHNT, YYREEE (reference sequence). J lost 4 bases, V lost 0 bases, and 7 bases had no gene match. This CDR3 region has 16 residues. The CDR3 spells CASSLGGTIVYNEQFF. The part of the CDR3 DNA that was read is TGTGCCAGCAGCTTGGGGGGGACTATAGTATACAATGAG. Full variable domain (missing parts from reference TRBV5-4 and TRBJ2-1): ETGVTQSPTHLIKTRGQQVTLRCSSQSGHNTVSWYQQALGQGPQFIFQYYREEENGRGNFPPRFSGLQFPNYSSELNVNALELDDSALYLCASSLGGTIVYNEQFFGPGTRLTVL.

About this clone: The read terminates 3 residues ahead of where the CDR3 ends, so the germline J gene completes it. V usage is TRBV29-1 and J usage is TRBJ2-7; D may be TRBD1 (5 bases). V was clipped by 4 bases and J by 1 base, with 8 bases between them. The CDR3 spans 12 residues. Per the germline V gene, CDR1 is SQVTM and CDR2 is ANQGSEA. The part of the CDR3 DNA that was read is TGCAGCGTTGTAAGGGGATCCTACGAG. Encoded protein: CSVVRGSYE. The CDR3, in full, reads CSVVRGSYEQYF.

Considering frequency, this clone is medium-sized. The CDR3 bases that were read are TGCAGTGCTAGAGTTCATCAGACAGTCTTCACTGAA. Residues: CSARVHQTVFTE. The entire CDR3 reads CSARVHQTVFTEAFF. This chain connects TRBV20-1 to TRBJ1-1, with TRBD1 as a possible D gene (5 bases). The read ends 3 residues shy of where the CDR3 ends; the end is completed using the germline J gene. V lost 1 base and J 4 bases, leaving 16 bases between the germline ends. The CDR3 is 15 residues long. Germline values: CDR1 DFQATT, CDR2 SNEGSKA (reference sequence).

With respect to this clone: From the germline J gene comes the end of the CDR3, since the read stops 3 residues before it. This sequence joins TRBV19 and TRBJ2-7, with D perhaps TRBD1 (5 bases). From germline, CDR1 is LNHDA and CDR2 SQIVND (reference sequence). Trimming left V 4 bases short and J 3 bases short, with 16 bases between. The CDR3 is made up of 15 amino acids. CDR3 DNA (partial): TGTGCCAGTAGTACCGAGACAGATCCGTTCTACGAG. This sequence encodes CASSTETDPFYE. The whole CDR3 is CASSTETDPFYEQYF.

CDR3 loop: CASKFDSSGNTIYF. The CDR3 DNA, read in part, is TGCGCCAGCAAATTTGACAGCTCTGGAAACACC. The V and J genes are TRBV5-1 and TRBJ1-3, with D possibly matching TRBD1 (5 bases). The read stops 3 residues short of the end of the CDR3; the missing end is completed from the germline J gene. V lost 6 bases, J lost 0 bases, and 10 bases lay in between. The CDR3 runs to 14 residues. Germline V gene data show CDR1 as SGHRS and CDR2 as YFSETQ.

Concerning this clone: The CDR3 end lies 3 residues beyond the end of the read and is filled in from the germline J gene. The chain carries TRBV20-1 and TRBJ2-7; the match to TRBD2 covers 10 bases. The junction had 7 bases not matched to a gene; V was cut back by 5 bases and J by 0 bases. This CDR3 has 15 amino acids. Germline-derived CDR1 and CDR2 are DFQATT and SNEGSKA (reference sequence). CDR3 sequence reads: CSAFQTSGYSYEQYF. The DNA read from the CDR3 is TGCAGTGCTTTCCAGACTAGCGGGTACTCCTACGAG.

As for this clone: The observed sequence ends 3 residues before the CDR3 terminus, with the missing tail filled in from the germline J gene. The chain carries TRBV7-2 and TRBJ1-2; 7 nucleotides agree with TRBD1. CDR1 is SGHTA, CDR2 FQGNSA, per germline. This CDR3 is 14 amino acids long. The sequenced part of the CDR3 DNA is TGTGCCAGCAGCTTAGACCGTCAGGGGGTAGGC. Protein: CASSLDRQGVG. The full CDR3 protein reads CASSLDRQGVGYTF.

Note on this clone: The read halts 3 residues ahead of the CDR3 end, with the missing end drawn from the germline J gene. The V call is TRBV20-1, the J call TRBJ2-1; 8 bases match TRBD2. This CDR3 contains 18 residues. After removal of 1 base from V and 2 bases from J, the junction contained 13 bases not matched to a gene. Germline V gives CDR1 DFQATT, CDR2 SNEGSKA (reference sequence). CDR3 in amino acids: CSARGQIVERGPYNEQFF. CDR3 DNA (partial): TGCAGTGCTAGAGGGCAGATCGTTGAGCGGGGGCCCTACAATGAG.

About this clone itself: The CDR3 end lies 3 residues beyond the end of the read and is filled in from the germline J gene. The chain joins TRBV23-1 to TRBJ1-2; 8 nucleotides agree with TRBD1. TRBV23-1 is an ORF, with its function uncertain. The CDR3 totals 16 residues. V lost 0 bases to trimming and J lost 1 base; unmatched junction nucleotides: 4. The CDR3 is CASSQSRQGYNYGYTF. Partial CDR3 DNA: TGCGCCAGCAGTCAATCGAGACAGGGGTATAACTATGGC.

A remark on this clone: The CDR3 end is not reached by the read, which stops 3 residues before it; the germline J gene fills it in. The chain carries TRBV5-6 and TRBJ1-1; D is unclear. Germline V gene lookup returns CDR1 SGHDT and CDR2 YYEEEE. The V end was cut by 0 bases, the J end by 1 base, with 7 bases between. The CDR3 consists of 14 residues. The sequenced part of the CDR3 DNA is TGTGCCAGCAGCTTGGAGGCGGGGAACACTGAA. It is translated as CASSLEAGNTE. The complete CDR3 sequence is CASSLEAGNTEAFF.

Notes on this clone: Read coverage stops 3 residues before the CDR3 terminus; the germline J gene supplies the remainder. The chain employs TRBV19 and TRBJ2-6; no reliable D call. V lost 7 bases, J lost 3 bases, and 10 bases lay in between. Germline loops: CDR1 LNHDA, CDR2 SQIVND (reference sequence). The CDR3 is 14 amino acids. CDR3 protein: CASTGNFGANVLTF. The sequenced CDR3 bases are TGTGCCAGTACAGGAAATTTTGGGGCCAACGTC.

Incomplete CDR3 DNA: TGTGCCAGCAAACTAGCCGCAGATACG. It is translated as CASKLAADT. Given in full, the CDR3 is CASKLAADTQYF. This chain connects TRBV7-8 to TRBJ2-3, with a weak D call TRBD2 (6 bases). Coverage ceases 3 residues before the CDR3 finishes, and the germline J gene fills in the end. The germline V gene has CDR1 SGHVS and CDR2 FQNEAQ. This CDR3 spans 12 amino acids. The germline V and J ends were trimmed by 7 bases and 4 bases, with 9 bases remaining between them.